These T cell receptor beta chains were read from a single sample in a study of blood T cell repertoires in COVID-19. Measured with immunoSEQ multiplex PCR; TCRdb has only the in-frame clones, and not every one. Here the sample spans 250,000 to 300,000 clones, 87% being singletons. Sequenced material: peripheral blood. These receptors all come from a woman aged 45-60 years who had recovered from COVID-19. Each CDR3 is given with its conserved first and last residue. The D gene is left open where the match is weak. Size is omitted from some rows. Given values are once, few, many or a class for expanded clones.

d_call | j_call | clone_size | v_call | cdr3_aa | cdr3_nt
- | TRBJ1-2 | - | TRBV30 | CASEGTSGYTF | TGTGCCTCCGAGGGGACATCCGGCTACACCTTC
TRBD1 | TRBJ2-7 | - | TRBV28 | CASGDSSYEQYF | TGTGCCAGCGGGGACAGCTCCTACGAGCAGTACTTC
- | TRBJ2-1 | - | TRBV2 | CASWGRGLGYNEQFF | TGTGCCAGCTGGGGGCGGGGGCTCGGCTACAATGAGCAGTTCTTC
- | TRBJ1-5 | - | TRBV28 | CASSIRLREQPQHF | TGTGCCAGCAGTATCCGACTGCGGGAGCAGCCCCAGCATTTT
TRBD2 | TRBJ2-5 | few | TRBV5-1 | CASSLAQLAGETQYF | TGCGCCAGCAGCTTGGCCCAGCTAGCGGGAGAGACCCAGTACTTC
- | TRBJ1-5 | - | TRBV13 | CASSFRGSNQPQHF | TGTGCCAGCAGCTTTAGGGGGAGCAATCAGCCCCAGCATTTT
TRBD1 | TRBJ1-1 | - | TRBV7-9 | CANQQGQNTEAFF | TGTGCCAACCAACAGGGGCAGAACACTGAAGCTTTCTTT
TRBD2 | TRBJ2-3 | - | TRBV7-9 | CASSLSVASGLFTDTQYF | TGTGCCAGCAGCTTGTCTGTGGCTAGCGGACTATTCACAGATACGCAGTATTTT
- | TRBJ1-2 | - | TRBV29-1 | CSVEVVQGRRLGYGYTF | TGCAGCGTTGAAGTAGTGCAGGGAAGACGCTTGGGCTATGGCTACACCTTC
TRBD1 | TRBJ1-1 | - | TRBV29-1 | CSVADYRGSTEAFF | TGCAGCGTTGCGGACTACAGGGGAAGCACTGAAGCTTTCTTT
- | TRBJ1-2 | - | TRBV18 | CASSLRTDYGYTF | TGTGCCAGCTCCCTTCGTACGGACTATGGCTACACCTTC
TRBD1 | TRBJ2-7 | - | TRBV5-1 | CASSVGTGGIEQYF | TGCGCCAGCAGCGTAGGGACAGGGGGAATCGAGCAGTACTTC
- | TRBJ2-4 | - | TRBV7-2 | CASSSGSTINIQYF | TGTGCCAGCAGCTCGGGATCGACGATAAACATTCAGTACTTC
TRBD1 | TRBJ1-4 | - | TRBV12-5 | CASGQNTGVGKLFF | TGTGCTAGTGGACAAAATACAGGGGTTGGAAAACTGTTTTTT
TRBD2 | TRBJ2-5 | - | TRBV9 | CASSVGKWRGGLETQYF | TGTGCCAGCAGCGTAGGAAAGTGGCGGGGGGGCCTGGAGACCCAGTACTTC
TRBD1 | TRBJ2-3 | - | TRBV5-1 | CASSLRDRDTDTQYF | TGCGCCAGCAGCTTACGGGACAGAGACACAGATACGCAGTATTTT
- | TRBJ1-2 | once | TRBV6-5 | CASQSGGRSYGYTF | TGTGCCTCCCAGTCGGGGGGAAGGAGCTATGGCTACACCTTC
- | TRBJ2-3 | - | TRBV6-2/TRBV6-3 | CASSYVNTDTQYF | TGTGCCAGCAGTTACGTCAACACAGATACGCAGTATTTT
TRBD2 | TRBJ2-7 | - | TRBV6-5 | CASSSLAGGDYEQYF | TGTGCCAGCAGCAGCCTAGCGGGGGGCGACTACGAGCAGTACTTC
- | TRBJ1-2 | - | TRBV5-5 | CASTPGGEYRYTF | TGTGCCAGCACCCCGGGGGGGGAGTATCGCTACACCTTC
TRBD2 | TRBJ2-7 | - | TRBV4-2 | CASSQSGGTYEQYF | TGTGCCAGCAGCCAATCCGGGGGGACCTACGAGCAGTACTTC
TRBD1 | TRBJ2-1 | - | TRBV7-6 | CASSEKGTGYDNEQFF | TGTGCCAGCAGCGAGAAAGGGACAGGGTATGACAATGAGCAGTTCTTC
TRBD2 | TRBJ2-1 | once | TRBV19 | CASSIVGGGSYNEQFF | TGTGCCAGTAGTATAGTGGGGGGGGGCTCCTACAATGAGCAGTTCTTC
- | TRBJ1-4 | - | TRBV15 | CATSRDGGLGEKLFF | TGTGCCACCAGCAGAGATGGGGGCCTGGGTGAAAAACTGTTTTTT
TRBD2 | TRBJ2-1 | - | TRBV7-9 | CASSLLTSGSENEQFF | TGTGCCAGCAGCCTACTGACTAGCGGGAGTGAAAATGAGCAGTTCTTC
TRBD1 | TRBJ2-7 | - | TRBV27 | CASRSLGTGIHHEQYF | TGTGCCAGCAGGTCCCTGGGGACAGGGATTCACCACGAGCAGTACTTC
TRBD1 | TRBJ2-7 | - | TRBV18 | CASSPPRDRVNEQYF | TGTGCCAGCTCTCCACCCAGGGACAGGGTCAACGAGCAGTACTTC
- | TRBJ2-1 | - | TRBV9 | CASSVGTDQYNEQFF | TGTGCCAGCAGCGTAGGTACAGATCAATACAATGAGCAGTTCTTC
TRBD2 | TRBJ2-2 | - | TRBV7-3 | CASSTGTSGGTGELFF | TGTGCCAGCAGCACCGGGACTAGCGGCGGTACCGGGGAGCTGTTTTTT
- | TRBJ2-7 | - | TRBV6-5 | CASSPGGEDYEQYF | TGTGCCAGCAGCCCCGGAGGGGAGGACTACGAGCAGTACTTC
- | TRBJ2-3 | - | TRBV25-1 | CASPESNQGLDTDTQYF | TGTGCCAGCCCCGAAAGTAACCAGGGACTCGACACAGATACGCAGTATTTT
- | TRBJ2-7 | - | TRBV7-9 | CAVQGGGNDEQYF | TGTGCCGTCCAAGGCGGCGGGAACGACGAGCAGTACTTC
TRBD1 | TRBJ2-7 | once | TRBV4-1 | CASSQGGQGAYEQYF | TGCGCCAGCAGCCAAGGAGGACAGGGGGCCTACGAGCAGTACTTC
TRBD1 | TRBJ1-2 | - | TRBV7-8 | CASSSLGQGETYGYTF | TGTGCCAGCAGCTCATTAGGCCAGGGGGAGACCTATGGCTACACCTTC
TRBD1 | TRBJ2-5 | - | TRBV19 | CASSIRGETQYF | TGTGCCAGTAGTATCAGGGGGGAGACCCAGTACTTC
TRBD1 | TRBJ2-3 | few | TRBV19 | CASTPGTGGEGPDTQYF | TGTGCCAGTACTCCCGGGACAGGGGGCGAGGGCCCAGATACGCAGTATTTT
- | TRBJ2-3 | - | TRBV27 | CASSLSLSTDTQYF | TGTGCCAGCAGTTTATCTTTAAGCACAGATACGCAGTATTTT
- | TRBJ2-5 | - | TRBV5-1 | CASSPTRRQETQYF | TGCGCCAGCAGCCCGACTAGGAGACAAGAGACCCAGTACTTC
TRBD1 | TRBJ2-5 | - | TRBV6-5 | CASSLGQGYQETQYF | TGTGCCAGCAGTCTCGGACAGGGGTACCAAGAGACCCAGTACTTC
TRBD2 | TRBJ2-1 | - | TRBV9 | CASSAPPAGGNNEQFF | TGTGCCAGCAGCGCGCCCCCAGCGGGAGGGAACAATGAGCAGTTCTTC
- | TRBJ1-6 | - | TRBV29-1 | CSAKTANNSPLHF | TGCAGCGCTAAGACAGCGAATAATTCACCCCTCCACTTT
- | TRBJ2-7 | once | TRBV19 | CASSQGYSAYEQYF | TGTGCCAGTAGTCAGGGCTATTCCGCCTACGAGCAGTACTTC
- | TRBJ2-1 | - | TRBV30 | CAWSVAVEQFF | TGTGCCTGGAGTGTAGCTGTAGAGCAGTTCTTC
TRBD2 | TRBJ2-3 | - | TRBV29-1 | CSVDGVVLAGPTDTQYF | TGCAGCGTTGACGGGGTTGTACTAGCGGGACCCACAGATACGCAGTATTTT
- | TRBJ1-2 | - | TRBV5-1 | CASSSNQAVYTF | TGCGCCAGCAGCTCGAACCAGGCCGTCTACACCTTC
TRBD1 | TRBJ2-7 | - | TRBV18 | CASSKTGISYEQYF | TGTGCCAGCTCAAAGACAGGGATCTCGTACGAGCAGTACTTC
TRBD1 | TRBJ1-1 | - | TRBV19 | CASSPWTGTTEAFF | TGTGCCAGTAGTCCCTGGACAGGGACGACTGAAGCTTTCTTT
TRBD1 | TRBJ1-5 | - | TRBV28 | CASSLSGGGQPQHF | TGTGCCAGCAGTTTATCAGGGGGCGGTCAGCCCCAGCATTTT
TRBD2 | TRBJ2-1 | - | TRBV19 | CASRMTSGLLDEQFF | TGTGCCAGTAGGATGACTAGCGGGTTACTTGATGAGCAGTTCTTC
- | TRBJ1-5 | few | TRBV5-1 | CASSLSDNQPQHF | TGCGCCAGCAGCTTGTCAGACAATCAGCCCCAGCATTTT
- | TRBJ1-4 | many | TRBV18 | CASSPSGGKNEKLFF | TGTGCCAGCTCACCAAGTGGAGGGAAAAACGAAAAACTGTTTTTT
TRBD1 | TRBJ2-7 | - | TRBV29-1 | CSARTGLAEQYF | TGCAGCGCCAGGACAGGGCTAGCCGAGCAGTACTTC
- | TRBJ2-5 | once | TRBV5-4 | CASSFRGEETQYF | TGTGCCAGCAGCTTCAGGGGGGAGGAGACCCAGTACTTC
TRBD1 | TRBJ1-2 | - | TRBV19 | CASSHGWDRGEGYTF | TGTGCCAGTAGCCACGGGTGGGACAGGGGGGAAGGCTACACCTTC
TRBD2 | TRBJ2-1 | few | TRBV5-1 | CASSLGLAGDYEQFF | TGCGCCAGCAGCTTGGGTCTAGCGGGGGACTATGAGCAGTTCTTC
- | TRBJ2-1 | - | TRBV12-3/TRBV12-4 | CASSLTEYNEQFF | TGTGCCAGCAGTTTAACGGAGTACAATGAGCAGTTCTTC
- | TRBJ1-5 | many | TRBV6-5 | CASRPPGVNQPQHF | TGTGCCAGCAGGCCCCCGGGAGTTAATCAGCCCCAGCATTTT
TRBD2 | TRBJ2-1 | - | TRBV27 | CASSSYRGRLAGGPHEQFF | TGTGCCAGCAGTTCTTACAGGGGGCGACTAGCGGGAGGGCCGCATGAGCAGTTCTTC
- | TRBJ2-7 | - | TRBV6-5 | CASSITGPYEQYF | TGTGCCAGCAGTATAACAGGGCCCTACGAGCAGTACTTC